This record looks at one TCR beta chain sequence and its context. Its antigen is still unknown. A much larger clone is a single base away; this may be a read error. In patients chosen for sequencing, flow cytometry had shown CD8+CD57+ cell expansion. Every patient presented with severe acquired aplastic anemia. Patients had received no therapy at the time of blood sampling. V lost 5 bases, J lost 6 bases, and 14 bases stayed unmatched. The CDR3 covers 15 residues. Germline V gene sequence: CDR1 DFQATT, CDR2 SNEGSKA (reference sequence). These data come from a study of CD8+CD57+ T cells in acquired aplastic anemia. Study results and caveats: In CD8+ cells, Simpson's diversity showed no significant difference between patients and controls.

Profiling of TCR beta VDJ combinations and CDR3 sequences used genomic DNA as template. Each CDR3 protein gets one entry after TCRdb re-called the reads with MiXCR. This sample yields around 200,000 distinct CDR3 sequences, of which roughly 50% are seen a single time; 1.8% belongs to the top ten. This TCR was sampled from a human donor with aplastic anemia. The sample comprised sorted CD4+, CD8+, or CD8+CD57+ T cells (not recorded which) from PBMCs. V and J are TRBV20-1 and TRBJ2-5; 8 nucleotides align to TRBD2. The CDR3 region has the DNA TGCAGTGCTTTGCGGCGGGGGGTTGGATCAAAGACCCAGTACTTC. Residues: CSALRRGVGSKTQYF.